This is a list of T cell receptor beta chains from one sample in a study of shared clonotypes between healthy human individuals. Produced via immunoSEQ multiplex PCR; TCRdb's table is partial and in-frame only. The repertoire includes about 2 million clones, approximately 94% of them detected once, and approximately 1.2% sits in the top ten. The material sequenced was naive CD8+ T cells sorted from blood. Receptors were obtained from a man aged 18 to 29 in good health. Each CDR3 is given with its conserved first and last residue. D genes are given only for firm matches. Size tells how often a clone was seen (once, few, many) or the class of an expanded clone, and some rows leave it out.

DNA	CDR3	size	D	V	J
TGTGCCAGCAGCGCACAACCTGGAGGCTACACCTTC	CASSAQPGGYTF	NA	NA	TRBV9	TRBJ1-2
TGTGCCAGCAGAACGGACATAGATACGCAGTATTTT	CASRTDIDTQYF	NA	NA	TRBV5-4	TRBJ2-3
TGTGCCAGCAGCTTAGTCGGGGGGGGCCTGGAGACCCAGTACTTC	CASSLVGGGLETQYF	NA	TRBD2	TRBV7-9	TRBJ2-5
TGTGCCAGCAGCTTTGACAGGTCCTACGAGCAGTACTTC	CASSFDRSYEQYF	NA	NA	TRBV7-9	TRBJ2-7
TGTGCCAGCACTTTGGACTTGAACACCGGGGAGCTGTTTTTT	CASTLDLNTGELFF	NA	NA	TRBV6-5	TRBJ2-2
TGTGCCATCGCGACCGCTCCGATGGGCGATCAGCCCCAGCATTTT	CAIATAPMGDQPQHF	once	NA	TRBV10-3	TRBJ1-5
TGTGCCAGCAGTCCCATCCGGGTGGCAGGGCTCTCCTACGAGCAGTACTTC	CASSPIRVAGLSYEQYF	NA	NA	TRBV27	TRBJ2-7
TGCGCCAGCAGCCCAGTAAGCGGTATCTCCTACGAGCAGTACTTC	CASSPVSGISYEQYF	few	NA	TRBV5-1	TRBJ2-7
TGTGCCTGGAGTGTGGAGGAGGATACGCAGTATTTT	CAWSVEEDTQYF	NA	NA	TRBV30	TRBJ2-3
TGTGCCAGCAGTGATGCAGGGTATAATTCACCCCTCCACTTT	CASSDAGYNSPLHF	NA	NA	TRBV2	TRBJ1-6
TGTGCCAGCAGTCTGGACAGGGGAATTGCTTTCTTT	CASSLDRGIAFF	NA	TRBD1	TRBV27	TRBJ1-1
TGCACCAGCAGCCAATCCCGACAGGGGGTGCGTCTGGGGAACACTGAAGCTTTCTTT	CTSSQSRQGVRLGNTEAFF	NA	NA	TRBV1	TRBJ1-1
TGTGCCAGCAGTTTCATGGGGGCAAATCAGCCCCAGCATTTT	CASSFMGANQPQHF	NA	NA	TRBV28	TRBJ1-5
TGTGCCAGCAGCTTGGAGGGACCGGTAAATTCACCCCTCCACTTT	CASSLEGPVNSPLHF	NA	NA	TRBV5-6	TRBJ1-6
TGTGCCAGCAGCCAAGCGGGGGCTGGCAATCAGCCCCAGCATTTT	CASSQAGAGNQPQHF	NA	NA	TRBV14	TRBJ1-5
TGTGCCAGCAGTTTCGAGGGGAGCAATTCACCCCTCCACTTT	CASSFEGSNSPLHF	once	NA	TRBV28	TRBJ1-6
TGTGCCAGCAGCGAACTAGCGGGAGAAATAAGCTCCTACAATGAGCAGTTCTTC	CASSELAGEISSYNEQFF	NA	TRBD2	TRBV6-1	TRBJ2-1
TGTGCCAGCAGCTTAGGATGGGGGGACAGGGGGCTTGTGGAGCTGTTTTTT	CASSLGWGDRGLVELFF	NA	TRBD1	TRBV7-2	TRBJ2-2
TGCAGCGTCGGGGGACAGGGGGCTGATGAGACCCAGTACTTC	CSVGGQGADETQYF	NA	TRBD1	TRBV29-1	TRBJ2-5
TGTGCCAGCAGTTACAGTGGCAGGGGGTCAGCTGAAGCTTTCTTT	CASSYSGRGSAEAFF	once	TRBD1	TRBV6-5	TRBJ1-1
TGTGCCAGCAGTAGACTAGCAGACGAGCAGTACTTC	CASSRLADEQYF	NA	TRBD2	TRBV6-1	TRBJ2-7
TGCGCCAGCAGCCAGCAGGCAAGCAGGGGGCTAGAACCCTACGAGCAGTACTTC	CASSQQASRGLEPYEQYF	NA	TRBD1	TRBV4-1	TRBJ2-7
TGTGCCAGCAGCATACAGGGGGAGGACACCGGGGAGCTGTTTTTT	CASSIQGEDTGELFF	NA	TRBD1	TRBV27	TRBJ2-2
TGTGCCAGCAGCTTACAGGGGGCCCTTAATGAAAAACTGTTTTTT	CASSLQGALNEKLFF	NA	TRBD1	TRBV27	TRBJ1-4
TGTGCCAGCAGGTCGACAGGGGCTTTCTATGGCTACACCTTC	CASRSTGAFYGYTF	NA	TRBD1	TRBV28	TRBJ1-2
TGTGCCAGCAGCGACAGGGTACGCCTTGGCACAGATACGCAGTATTTT	CASSDRVRLGTDTQYF	NA	TRBD1	TRBV13	TRBJ2-3
TGTGCCAGCTCACCCTACCCGACGGCGAACACTGAAGCTTTCTTT	CASSPYPTANTEAFF	NA	NA	TRBV18	TRBJ1-1
TGCGCCAGCAGCCAAGATGGGGACAGGGTCAATGAGCAGTTCTTC	CASSQDGDRVNEQFF	once	TRBD1	TRBV4-3	TRBJ2-1
TGCGCCAGCAGCCAAGAGGTGAGCGGGATCGGGAGCACAGATACGCAGTATTTT	CASSQEVSGIGSTDTQYF	NA	TRBD2	TRBV4-1	TRBJ2-3
TGTGCCAGCAGCTTAGTTTCCCGATCTAACTATGGCTACACCTTC	CASSLVSRSNYGYTF	NA	NA	TRBV7-9	TRBJ1-2
TGTGCCAGCAGCTTGGGACTAGCGGGGGCCTACGAGCAGTACTTC	CASSLGLAGAYEQYF	NA	TRBD2	TRBV5-6	TRBJ2-7
TGTGCCAGCAGCCTCCCGGGACTAGCCTACGAGCAGTACTTC	CASSLPGLAYEQYF	NA	TRBD2	TRBV11-2	TRBJ2-7
TGTGCCAGCACCTCCCGGGACAGGGGGCTGGGTGGCTACACCTTC	CASTSRDRGLGGYTF	NA	TRBD1	TRBV6-6	TRBJ1-2
TGTGCCAGCAGCGCCCACAGGACAGGCTTCTACGAGCAGTACTTC	CASSAHRTGFYEQYF	NA	TRBD1	TRBV9	TRBJ2-7
TGTGCCAGCAGTGCTCCGGGACTACTAATCGGTGAGCAGTTCTTC	CASSAPGLLIGEQFF	NA	TRBD2	TRBV27	TRBJ2-1
TGTGCCAGCAGGAATACAGGGCTTGGGGATACGCAGTATTTT	CASRNTGLGDTQYF	NA	NA	TRBV7-9	TRBJ2-3
TGTGCCAGCAACTTGGGTATACAGGGGGGAGAGCAGTACTTC	CASNLGIQGGEQYF	NA	TRBD1	TRBV5-4	TRBJ2-7
TGTGCCAGCAGCTCGGGACAGGGGGGGACTGAAGCTTTCTTT	CASSSGQGGTEAFF	NA	TRBD1	TRBV5-4	TRBJ1-1
TGCGCCAGCAGCTTGGAGCTAAGCCACGAGCAGTACTTC	CASSLELSHEQYF	NA	NA	TRBV5-1	TRBJ2-7
TGCGCCAGCAGCCACGGGGGGGCCTACGAGCAGTACTTC	CASSHGGAYEQYF	NA	TRBD2	TRBV4-1	TRBJ2-7
TGTGCCAGCAGCCGGAATCTAGGGAATTCACCCCTCCACTTT	CASSRNLGNSPLHF	once	NA	TRBV7-2	TRBJ1-6
TGTGCCAGCAGGCGAAGGGATTCCACCTACACTGAAGCTTTCTTT	CASRRRDSTYTEAFF	NA	NA	TRBV6-1	TRBJ1-1
TGTGCCAGCAGGGGGGAAAGGGAGAGCTCCTACGAGCAGTACTTC	CASRGERESSYEQYF	NA	NA	TRBV13	TRBJ2-7